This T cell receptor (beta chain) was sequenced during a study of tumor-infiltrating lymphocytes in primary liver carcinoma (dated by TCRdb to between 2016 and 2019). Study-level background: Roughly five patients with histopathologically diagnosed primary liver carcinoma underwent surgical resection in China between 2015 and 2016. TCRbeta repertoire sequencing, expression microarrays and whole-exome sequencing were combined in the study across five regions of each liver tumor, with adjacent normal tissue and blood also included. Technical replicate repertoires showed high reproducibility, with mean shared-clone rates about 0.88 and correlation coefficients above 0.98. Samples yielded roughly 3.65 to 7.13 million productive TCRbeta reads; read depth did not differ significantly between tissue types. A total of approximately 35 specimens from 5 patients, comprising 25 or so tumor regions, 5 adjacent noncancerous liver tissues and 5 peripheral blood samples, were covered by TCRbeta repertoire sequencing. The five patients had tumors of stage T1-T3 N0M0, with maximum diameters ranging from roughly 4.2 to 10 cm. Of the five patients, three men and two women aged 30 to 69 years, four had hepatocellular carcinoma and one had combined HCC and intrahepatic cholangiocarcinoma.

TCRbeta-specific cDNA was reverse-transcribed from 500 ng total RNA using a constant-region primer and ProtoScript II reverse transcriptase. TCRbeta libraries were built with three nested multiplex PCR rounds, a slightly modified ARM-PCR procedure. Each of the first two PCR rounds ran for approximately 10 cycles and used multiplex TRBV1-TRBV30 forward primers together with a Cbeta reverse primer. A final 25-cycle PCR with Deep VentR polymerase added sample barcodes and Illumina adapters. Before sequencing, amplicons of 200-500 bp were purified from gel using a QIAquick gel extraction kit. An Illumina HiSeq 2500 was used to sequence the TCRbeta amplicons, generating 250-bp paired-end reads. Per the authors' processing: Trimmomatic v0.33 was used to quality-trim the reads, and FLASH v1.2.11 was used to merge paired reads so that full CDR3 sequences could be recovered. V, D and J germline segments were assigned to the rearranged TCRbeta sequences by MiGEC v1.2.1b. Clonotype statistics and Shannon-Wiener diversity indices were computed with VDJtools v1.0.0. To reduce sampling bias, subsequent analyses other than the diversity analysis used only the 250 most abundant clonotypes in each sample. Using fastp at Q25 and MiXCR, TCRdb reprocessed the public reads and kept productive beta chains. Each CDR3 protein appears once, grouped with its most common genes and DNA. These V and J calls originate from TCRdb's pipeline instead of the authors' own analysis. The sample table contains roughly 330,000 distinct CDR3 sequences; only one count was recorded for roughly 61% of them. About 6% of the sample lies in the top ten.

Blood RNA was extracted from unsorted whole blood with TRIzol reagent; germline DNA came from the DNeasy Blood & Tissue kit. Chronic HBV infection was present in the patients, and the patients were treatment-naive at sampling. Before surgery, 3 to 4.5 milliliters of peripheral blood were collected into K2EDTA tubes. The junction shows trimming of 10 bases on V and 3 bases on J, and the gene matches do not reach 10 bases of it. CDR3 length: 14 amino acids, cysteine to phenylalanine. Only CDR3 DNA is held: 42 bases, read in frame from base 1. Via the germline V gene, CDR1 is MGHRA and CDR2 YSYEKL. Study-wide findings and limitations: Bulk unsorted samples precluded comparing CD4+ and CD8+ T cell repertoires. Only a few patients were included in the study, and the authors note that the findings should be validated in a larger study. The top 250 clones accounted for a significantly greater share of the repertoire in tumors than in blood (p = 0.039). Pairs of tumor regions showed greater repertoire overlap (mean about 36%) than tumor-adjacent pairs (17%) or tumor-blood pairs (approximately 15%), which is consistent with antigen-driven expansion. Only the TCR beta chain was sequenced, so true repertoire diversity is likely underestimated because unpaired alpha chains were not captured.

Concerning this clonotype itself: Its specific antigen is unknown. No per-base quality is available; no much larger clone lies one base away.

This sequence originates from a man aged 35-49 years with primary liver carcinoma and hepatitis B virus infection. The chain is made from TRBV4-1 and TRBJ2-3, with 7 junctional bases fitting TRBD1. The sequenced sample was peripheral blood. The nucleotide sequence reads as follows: TGCGCCATCATCTCGAGACAGGGTACAGATACGCAGTATTTT. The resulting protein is CAIISRQGTDTQYF.